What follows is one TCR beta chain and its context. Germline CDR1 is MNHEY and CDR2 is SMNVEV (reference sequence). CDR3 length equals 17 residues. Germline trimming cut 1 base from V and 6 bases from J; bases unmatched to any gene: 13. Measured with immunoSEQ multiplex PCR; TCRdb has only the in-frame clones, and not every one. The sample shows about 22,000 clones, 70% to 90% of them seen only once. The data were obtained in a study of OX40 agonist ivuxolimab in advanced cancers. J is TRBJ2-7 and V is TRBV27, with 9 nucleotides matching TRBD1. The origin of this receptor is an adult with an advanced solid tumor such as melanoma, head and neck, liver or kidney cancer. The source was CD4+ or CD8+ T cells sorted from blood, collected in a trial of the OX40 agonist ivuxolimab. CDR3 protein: CASSLLGTQGARSEQYF. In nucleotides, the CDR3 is TGTGCCAGCAGTTTATTGGGAACACAGGGGGCGCGAAGCGAGCAGTACTTC.